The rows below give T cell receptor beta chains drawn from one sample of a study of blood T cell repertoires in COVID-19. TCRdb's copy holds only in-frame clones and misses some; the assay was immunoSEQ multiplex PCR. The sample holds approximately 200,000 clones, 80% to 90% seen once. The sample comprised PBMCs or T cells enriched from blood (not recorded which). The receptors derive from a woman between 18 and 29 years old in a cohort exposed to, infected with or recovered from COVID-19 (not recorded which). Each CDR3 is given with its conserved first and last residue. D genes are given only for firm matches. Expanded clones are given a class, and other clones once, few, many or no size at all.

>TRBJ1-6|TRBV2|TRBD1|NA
TGTGCCAGCAGTCCAGGGGGCGGGGGATCACCCCTCCACTTT
CASSPGGGGSPLHF
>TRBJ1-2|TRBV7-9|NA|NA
TGTGCCAGCAGCTTAGGAGACACCGCTCACTATGGCTACACCTTC
CASSLGDTAHYGYTF
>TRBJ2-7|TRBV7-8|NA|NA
TGTGCCAGCAGCTTAGGGGGGGGCCAACTGGAGCAGTACTTC
CASSLGGGQLEQYF
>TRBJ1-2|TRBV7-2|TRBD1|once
TGTGCCAGCAGCCTTGGGTACAGGGGGCACCTGTATGGCTACACCTTC
CASSLGYRGHLYGYTF
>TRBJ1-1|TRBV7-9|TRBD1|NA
TGTGCCAGCAGCTCGACAGGGATTGGGACTGAAGCTTTCTTT
CASSSTGIGTEAFF
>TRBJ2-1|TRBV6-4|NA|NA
TGTGCCAGCAGTGACGGGGAAGGATCTAGCGAGCAGTTCTTC
CASSDGEGSSEQFF
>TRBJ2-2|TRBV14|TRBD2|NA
TGTGCCAGCAGCCGAACCGGGACTAGCGGGAAGAACACCGGGGAGCTGTTTTTT
CASSRTGTSGKNTGELFF
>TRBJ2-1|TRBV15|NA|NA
TGTGCCACCAGCAGAGACAGGGGCTCCTACAATGAGCAGTTCTTC
CATSRDRGSYNEQFF
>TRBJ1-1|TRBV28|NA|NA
TGTGCCAGCAGTTTAAATGCCGGGTATGAAGCTTTCTTT
CASSLNAGYEAFF
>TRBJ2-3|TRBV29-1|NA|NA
TGCAGCGTTAGGGACTCTCAGTTCACAGATACGCAGTATTTT
CSVRDSQFTDTQYF
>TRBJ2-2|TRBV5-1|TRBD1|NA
TGCGCCAGCAGCTTACAGGGGGCGAACACCGGGGAGCTGTTTTTT
CASSLQGANTGELFF
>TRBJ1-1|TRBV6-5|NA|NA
TGTGCCACCTTGGACACGTTGAACACTGAAGCTTTCTTT
CATLDTLNTEAFF
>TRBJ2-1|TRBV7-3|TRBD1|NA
TGTGCCAGCAGCTTATGGACAGGGAGTGGCTACAATGAGCAGTTCTTC
CASSLWTGSGYNEQFF
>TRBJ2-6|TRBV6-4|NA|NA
TGTGCCAGCAGTGACTCTATCTCTGGGGCCAACGTCCTGACTTTC
CASSDSISGANVLTF